The subject of this entry is one T cell receptor (beta chain). Antigen specificity is unknown. The study ran its PCR with 60 Vbeta and 13 Jbeta primers. Only in-frame clones appear in the TCRdb table, and some are missing; sequencing was by immunoSEQ multiplex PCR. This sample carries about 87,000 clones, around 68% of them seen once, and the ten largest clones take more than 20%. This record comes from a study of cytomegalovirus exposure and HLA in healthy donors. Whole-study results and caveats: Presence/absence analyses rested on an assumption that sequencing depth was roughly uniform across donors. Highly shared sequence variants in one cluster were likely a sequencing artifact. For cytomegalovirus status, the classifier reportedly gave diagnoses with high specificity and sensitivity.

This CDR3 has 13 residues. In germline, CDR1 is MNHEY, CDR2 SMNVEV (reference sequence). V was clipped by 6 bases and J by 6 bases; unmatched bases: 8. The receptor's source is a man aged 30 to 39 in good health and CMV-seropositive. Material: PBMCs. The chain links TRBV27 to TRBJ2-7, with TRBD1 matching over 7 bases. CDR3 DNA: TGTGCCAGCAGATTAGGACAGGTTGGCGAGCAGTACTTC. Encoded protein: CASRLGQVGEQYF.